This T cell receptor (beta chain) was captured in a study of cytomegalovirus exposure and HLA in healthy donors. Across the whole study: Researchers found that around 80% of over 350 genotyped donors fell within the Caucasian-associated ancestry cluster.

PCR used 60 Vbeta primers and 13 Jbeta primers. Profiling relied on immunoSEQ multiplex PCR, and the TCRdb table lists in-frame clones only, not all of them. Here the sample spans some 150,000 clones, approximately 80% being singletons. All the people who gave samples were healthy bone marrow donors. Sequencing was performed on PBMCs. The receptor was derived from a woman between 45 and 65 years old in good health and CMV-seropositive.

The CDR3, as DNA: TGTGCTAGTGGTCCTGGACAGGGGATGTCTGCCTATGGCTACACCTTC. Its protein product is CASGPGQGMSAYGYTF. This chain links TRBV12-5 with TRBJ1-2; 9 positions match TRBD1. Trimming took 5 bases from V and 4 from J; bases not matched to a gene: 11. Germline-derived CDR1 and CDR2 are LGHNT and FRNRAP. This CDR3 contains 16 residues.